This is a list of T cell receptor beta chains from one sample in a study of T cells in Graves' hyperthyroidism and ophthalmopathy. Via MiXCR, TCRdb re-called the multiplex PCR reads, giving one row per CDR3 protein. Of over 450,000 distinct CDR3 sequences in the sample, under 15% were seen once. The specimen was blood. The receptors were sampled from a young woman with Graves' hyperthyroidism. CDR3s include the opening cysteine and the closing phenylalanine or tryptophan. The D gene is left open where the match is weak. Rows give clone size only sometimes, using once, few, many, or a class for an expanded clone.

d_call j_call clone_size v_call cdr3_aa cdr3_nt
TRBD1 TRBJ2-4 - TRBV25-1 CASSGTGAIAKNIQYF TGTGCCAGCAGTGGGACAGGGGCCATAGCCAAAAACATTCAGTACTTC
TRBD1 TRBJ1-6 few TRBV3-1 CASSQEWEGAYSPLHF TGTGCCAGCAGCCAAGAGTGGGAGGGGGCTTATTCACCCCTCCACTTT
- TRBJ1-1 many TRBV11-3 CASSLEAHTEAFF TGTGCCAGCAGCTTAGAGGCGCACACTGAAGCTTTCTTT
- TRBJ2-6 - TRBV20-1 CSATRATYSGANVLTF TGCAGTGCGACGAGGGCGACCTACTCTGGGGCCAACGTCCTGACTTTC
- TRBJ2-3 many TRBV27 CASSEVPGTSTDTQYF TGTGCCAGCAGTGAAGTACCCGGGACGTCCACAGATACGCAGTATTTT
TRBD1 TRBJ1-1 many TRBV19 CASRKQGRGTEAFF TGTGCCAGTAGGAAACAGGGGAGAGGGACTGAAGCTTTCTTT
- TRBJ2-2 many TRBV27 CASRVQGFTGELFF TGTGCCAGCAGGGTTCAAGGCTTCACCGGGGAGCTGTTTTTT
TRBD2 TRBJ2-1 - TRBV10-3 CAISTSGSRTINNKQFF TGTGCCATCAGTACTAGCGGGAGCCGCACGATTAACAATAAGCAGTTCTTC
- TRBJ2-2 many TRBV10-2 CASSNTGNTGELFF TGCGCCAGCAGTAATACAGGGAACACCGGGGAGCTGTTTTTT
- TRBJ2-1 - TRBV13 CASSFVRDYNEQFF TGTGCCAGCAGCTTCGTAAGGGACTACAATGAGCAGTTCTTC
- TRBJ2-5 - TRBV4-1 CASSQVVGQETQYF TGCGCCAGCAGCCAAGTTGTTGGCCAAGAGACCCAGTACTTC
- TRBJ1-6 many TRBV4-1 CASTLEAANSPLHF TGCGCCAGCACCCTGGAGGCCGCCAATTCACCCCTCCACTTT
- TRBJ2-3 many TRBV5-6 CASSTGSPDTQYF TGTGCCAGCAGTACAGGGTCTCCAGATACGCAGTATTTT
TRBD2 TRBJ2-1 - TRBV6-2/TRBV6-3 CASSYSSGSRNEQFF TGTGCCAGCAGTTATTCGAGCGGGAGTAGGAATGAGCAGTTCTTC
TRBD2 TRBJ2-1 - TRBV19 CASSWPSGSSEQFF TGTGCCAGTAGTTGGCCTAGCGGGAGTAGTGAGCAGTTCTTC
- TRBJ2-1 many TRBV2 CASSEGVGPYNEQFF TGTGCCAGCAGTGAGGGTGTCGGCCCCTACAATGAGCAGTTCTTC
- TRBJ1-1 many TRBV19 CASSIDRRNTEAFF TGTGCCAGTAGTATAGATCGCAGAAACACTGAAGCTTTCTTT
TRBD2 TRBJ2-1 - TRBV6-2/TRBV6-3 CASTRTSGSIVKQFF TGTGCCAGCACCCGGACTAGCGGGAGTATAGTTAAGCAGTTCTTC
TRBD2 TRBJ2-5 many TRBV6-1 CASSSGFGRGSRETQYF TGTGCCAGCAGTTCGGGCTTCGGCCGCGGGAGTCGAGAGACCCAGTACTTC
- TRBJ2-3 few TRBV7-9 CASSSLDIRTDTQYF TGTGCCAGCAGCTCCTTGGACATACGCACAGATACGCAGTATTTT
TRBD2 TRBJ2-1 - TRBV10-3 CAISEPPGLAAKFF TGTGCCATCAGTGAGCCGCCGGGACTAGCGGCTAAGTTCTTC
- TRBJ2-4 few TRBV19 CASAPGRGDIQYF TGTGCCAGTGCACCTGGCAGGGGTGACATTCAGTACTTC
- TRBJ2-2 many TRBV10-3 CAISLKGGEGGELFF TGTGCCATCAGTCTTAAAGGGGGAGAGGGCGGGGAGCTGTTTTTT
TRBD2 TRBJ2-1 - TRBV20-1 CSATDGVAGVREQFF TGCAGTGCTACAGATGGGGTAGCGGGTGTCCGGGAGCAGTTCTTC
- TRBJ2-5 once TRBV11-3 CASSGNGQIQETQYF TGTGCCAGCAGCGGCAATGGGCAGATCCAAGAGACCCAGTACTTC
TRBD2 TRBJ2-3 - TRBV27 CASSLQAGPTDTQYF TGTGCCAGCAGTTTACAAGCGGGACCCACAGATACGCAGTATTTT
- TRBJ1-1 many TRBV6-1 CASSYGGPGTEAFF TGTGCCAGCAGTTACGGGGGGCCGGGCACTGAAGCTTTCTTT
- TRBJ1-1 many TRBV2 CASSESFGNTEAFF TGTGCCAGCAGTGAATCCTTCGGGAACACTGAAGCTTTCTTT
- TRBJ2-5 many TRBV12-5 CASGHPGGETQYF TGTGCTAGTGGTCACCCGGGCGGCGAGACCCAGTACTTC
- TRBJ2-1 many TRBV29-1 CSVEWSPSYNEQFF TGCAGCGTTGAATGGTCCCCTTCCTACAATGAGCAGTTCTTC
- TRBJ1-2 few TRBV11-2 CASSIETRGGYGYTF TGTGCCAGCAGCATAGAAACACGGGGCGGATATGGCTACACCTTC
TRBD1 TRBJ1-2 few TRBV15 CATSKTGGGYGYTF TGTGCCACCAGCAAGACAGGGGGCGGCTATGGCTACACCTTC
TRBD2 TRBJ2-3 many TRBV5-1 CASGWGGIRTDTQYF TGCGCCAGCGGATGGGGGGGTATTCGCACAGATACGCAGTATTTT
- TRBJ1-4 - TRBV12-3/TRBV12-4 CASSLYGAGTPPFF TGTGCCAGCAGTTTGTATGGTGCCGGGACCCCTCCGTTTTTT
TRBD2 TRBJ2-7 few TRBV19 CASAPGLAGEFYEQYF TGTGCCAGCGCCCCGGGACTAGCGGGAGAGTTTTACGAGCAGTACTTC
- TRBJ2-2 - TRBV6-5 CASSYSKRQAGELFF TGTGCCAGCAGTTACTCAAAGCGACAGGCCGGGGAGCTGTTTTTT
TRBD2 TRBJ2-3 many TRBV7-8 CASSLRLAGTTDTQYF TGTGCCAGCAGCTTGAGACTAGCGGGGACAACAGATACGCAGTATTTT
TRBD1 TRBJ2-1 - TRBV2 CASSERDREMDGVQFF TGTGCCAGCAGCGAGAGGGACAGGGAAATGGATGGAGTCCAGTTCTTC
TRBD2 TRBJ2-1 many TRBV12-3/TRBV12-4 CASSNYGLAGADQFF TGTGCCAGCAGCAACTACGGACTAGCGGGAGCGGACCAGTTCTTC
TRBD2 TRBJ2-3 many TRBV4-2 CASSQDGPGLADGTDTQYF TGTGCCAGCAGCCAAGACGGACCCGGACTAGCAGATGGTACAGATACGCAGTATTTT
- TRBJ2-7 many TRBV12-3/TRBV12-4 CASSLFRGEQYF TGTGCCAGCAGTTTATTCAGGGGTGAGCAGTACTTC
TRBD1 TRBJ1-1 many TRBV11-3 CASSASDRGAFF TGTGCCAGCAGCGCGTCCGACAGGGGAGCTTTCTTT
- TRBJ2-7 many TRBV24-1 CATSRECGRYEQYF TGTGCCACCAGTCGGGAGTGTGGAAGGTACGAGCAGTACTTC
- TRBJ2-1 many TRBV7-9 CASSSGHGLNEQFF TGTGCCAGCAGCTCGGGACATGGGCTAAATGAGCAGTTCTTC
- TRBJ2-7 many TRBV30 CALSRVSYEQYF TGTGCCCTCTCGAGGGTCTCCTACGAGCAGTACTTC
- TRBJ1-6 many TRBV20-1 CSARGDKVNSPLHF TGCAGTGCTAGAGGGGACAAAGTTAATTCACCCCTCCACTTT
TRBD1 TRBJ1-1 - TRBV7-9 CASRGRGNKEAFF TGTGCCAGCAGAGGCAGGGGGAACAAAGAAGCTTTCTTT
TRBD1 TRBJ2-7 many TRBV2 CASSEEQGMVYEQYF TGTGCCAGCAGTGAAGAACAGGGGATGGTCTACGAGCAGTACTTC
TRBD1 TRBJ2-3 - TRBV7-9 CASSPPPGQGTDTQYF TGTGCCAGCAGCCCTCCCCCGGGACAGGGTACAGATACGCAGTATTTT
- TRBJ2-7 many TRBV2 CASSETTAYEQYF TGTGCCAGCAGTGAGACGACTGCCTACGAGCAGTACTTC
TRBD1 TRBJ2-7 many TRBV30 CAWRGQGVYEQYF TGTGCCTGGAGAGGACAGGGAGTTTACGAGCAGTACTTC
- TRBJ1-3 few TRBV29-1 CSVEESGGFTIYF TGCAGCGTTGAAGAGTCAGGAGGATTCACCATATATTTT
- TRBJ2-7 few TRBV2 CASARVISYEQYF TGTGCCAGCGCGCGAGTTATTTCCTACGAGCAGTACTTC
- TRBJ1-2 many TRBV29-1 CSVGGDNYGYTF TGCAGCGTTGGGGGGGACAACTATGGCTACACCTTC
TRBD2 TRBJ2-1 many TRBV2 CASTDGTRGGNEQFF TGTGCCAGCACCGACGGGACTAGAGGCGGGAATGAGCAGTTCTTC
- TRBJ1-2 many TRBV28 CASSQGYYGYTF TGTGCCAGCAGTCAGGGGTACTATGGCTACACCTTC
TRBD1 TRBJ2-3 few TRBV19 CASSPTDRQPQYF TGTGCCAGTAGTCCCACGGACAGGCAGCCGCAGTATTTT
TRBD1 TRBJ1-3 - TRBV4-1 CASSPLGQISGNTIYF TGCGCCAGCAGCCCCCTGGGACAGATCTCTGGAAACACCATATATTTT
- TRBJ2-1 many TRBV2 CATRREGQSDEQFF TGTGCCACACGACGCGAGGGGCAAAGCGATGAGCAGTTCTTC